The source of this TCR beta chain is a study of OX40 agonist ivuxolimab in advanced cancers. As for the study more broadly: Ivuxolimab, which targeted the costimulatory receptor OX40 (CD134), was an agonistic, fully human IgG2 monoclonal antibody. Of the 50 or so patients in dose escalation, 19 had hepatocellular carcinoma, some 15 had melanoma, 9 had renal cell carcinoma and 9 had head and neck cancer. The monotherapy dose-escalation portion (N ≈ 50 patients) of the phase I ivuxolimab trial is reported in the paper. Patients were allowed to have had prior anti-PD-1, anti-PD-L1 or anti-CTLA-4 therapy, and around 40% of the dose-escalation patients had previously received checkpoint inhibitors. The point of sequencing TCRbeta in the periphery was to test whether ivuxolimab changed TCR sequence diversity and drove clonal T-cell expansion. Partial responses occurred in three dose-escalation patients: two with cutaneous melanoma and one with hepatocellular carcinoma. In the dose-escalation cohort, roughly 80% of patients were male, and the mean age was around 60 years, with a range of roughly 20 to 85. Intravenous ivuxolimab was administered to patients every 2 weeks at six dose levels: 0.01, 0.1, 0.3, 1.5, 3 and 10 mg/kg.

The trial excluded patients who had a history of autoimmune disease or who were on systemic immunosuppression. Peripheral blood for TCR sequencing was drawn from every dose cohort at baseline, at cycle 4 day 1 and at cycle 7 day 1. Samples came from an open-label, multicenter, first-in-human phase I dose-escalation trial of ivuxolimab. Adults with locally advanced or metastatic melanoma, renal cell, hepatocellular, or head and neck squamous cell carcinoma were enrolled in the trial. CD4+ and CD8+ T cells were sorted separately from peripheral blood before TCR sequencing. As for this clone: This receptor's antigen is unknown. One base away there is no much larger clone; base qualities are not given.

To sequence the TCRbeta CDR3 region, genomic DNA was isolated from the sorted cells. The immunoSEQ Assay was used for sequencing of TCRbeta CDR3 regions. TCRdb limited this immuneACCESS table to in-frame rearrangements with V and J called. A share of clones is missing; checked studies link under half to unresolved V genes, and the rest is unexplained. Across this sample there are 71,000 or so clones, with 90% to 95% seen only once. The ten top clones hold less than 2.5% of the sample. Broader findings and caveats from the paper: At doses from 0.1 to 3.0 mg/kg, clonal expansion was seen in both CD4+ and CD8+ blood T cells between baseline and week 6. After ivuxolimab, more expanded clones were found on average in CD8+ T cells than in CD4+ T cells. In the 0.1-3.0 mg/kg groups, partial responders were among the patients with the lowest normalized peripheral clonal expansion, particularly in CD8+ T cells. The antigen specificity of the peripheral T cells that underwent clonal expansion was not determined. Low levels of normalized T-cell clonal expansion were also shown by some nonresponding patients.

From its cysteine to its phenylalanine, the CDR3 spans 12 amino acids. Only the CDR3 DNA is retained, 36 bases long and in frame from the first base. V is clipped by 7 bases and J by 0 bases, and the sequence between their germline boundaries is 4 bases long. From the germline V gene (reference sequence), CDR1 is MNHEY and CDR2 is SMNVEV. This TCR was recovered from an adult with an advanced solid tumor such as melanoma, head and neck, liver or kidney cancer. The sample was CD4+ or CD8+ T cells sorted from blood, taken in a trial of the OX40 agonist ivuxolimab. This receptor chain uses TRBV27 and TRBJ1-3, with an unclear D gene assignment. The DNA sequence follows: TGTGCCAGCATGGGCTCTGGAAACACCATATATTTT. It is translated as CASMGSGNTIYF.